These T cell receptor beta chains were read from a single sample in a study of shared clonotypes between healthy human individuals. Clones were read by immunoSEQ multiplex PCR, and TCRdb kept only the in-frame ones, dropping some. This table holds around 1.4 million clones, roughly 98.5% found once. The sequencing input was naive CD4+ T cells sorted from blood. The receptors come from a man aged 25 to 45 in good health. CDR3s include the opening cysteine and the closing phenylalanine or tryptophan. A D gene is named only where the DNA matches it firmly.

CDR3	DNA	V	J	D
CASSSLSGTSGVPTGNEQFF	TGTGCCAGCAGCTCCCTGTCCGGGACTAGCGGGGTCCCTACGGGGAATGAGCAGTTCTTC	TRBV7-8	TRBJ2-1	TRBD2
CASNSPGTQYF	TGTGCCAGCAACTCCCCGGGTACGCAGTATTTT	TRBV6-6	TRBJ2-3	.
CASSPDGNSNQPQHF	TGTGCCAGCAGCCCCGACGGAAATAGCAATCAGCCCCAGCATTTT	TRBV7-6	TRBJ1-5	.
CASSLGINRGWDNEQFF	TGCGCCAGCAGCTTGGGGATTAACAGGGGATGGGACAATGAGCAGTTCTTC	TRBV5-1	TRBJ2-1	TRBD1
CASSPGAKSSFTGELFF	TGTGCCAGCAGCCCGGGGGCTAAATCTTCCTTCACCGGGGAGCTGTTTTTT	TRBV11-3	TRBJ2-2	.
CASSLEISNEQYF	TGTGCCAGCAGCTTAGAGATTTCTAACGAGCAGTACTTC	TRBV7-8	TRBJ2-7	.
CASSPLPSGTTDTQYF	TGTGCCAGCTCACCACTCCCTAGCGGAACCACAGATACGCAGTATTTT	TRBV18	TRBJ2-3	TRBD2
CSVEDQGETQYF	TGCAGCGTTGAAGATCAAGGCGAGACCCAGTACTTC	TRBV29-1	TRBJ2-5	.
CASSLFPITYEQYF	TGTGCCAGCAGCTTATTTCCGATAACCTACGAGCAGTACTTC	TRBV7-2	TRBJ2-7	.
CASSPTTGSYEKLFF	TGTGCCAGCAGCCCCACAACAGGCAGTTATGAAAAACTGTTTTTT	TRBV28	TRBJ1-4	.
CASSSKTGPGELFF	TGTGCCAGCAGCTCGAAAACCGGGCCCGGGGAGCTGTTTTTT	TRBV6-1	TRBJ2-2	.